The sequence of this T cell receptor (beta chain) was determined in a study of identical twins. This clonotype has a handful of counts. Its antigen is as yet unknown. TCRdb called the 5' RACE reads again in MiXCR, with one record for every CDR3 protein. The profile shows around 650,000 distinct CDR3 sequences, under 8.5% of them singletons. Study-level results: Diverse VJ usage suggested most zero-insertion clonotypes were not invariant T cells. Reduced insertions were recorded for abundant cord blood beta clonotypes, with no such pattern in memory repertoires. Compared with unrelated sharing, twin-shared out-of-frame alpha sequences had more low-probability sequences.

V lost 1 base, J lost 7 bases, and 10 bases lay in between. The CDR3 is 14 residues long. Germline V gene data show CDR1 as SGHTA and CDR2 as FQGTGA. The sample was also linked to a second study, of yellow fever vaccine responses in identical twins.

The clonotype was recovered from a woman between 18 and 29 years old in good health. V and J are TRBV7-3 and TRBJ2-2, with a tentative D call TRBD2 (5 bases). Specimen: PBMCs. The CDR3 DNA sequence: TGTGCCAGCAGCTTAAGGAGCCGGGACGGGGAGCTGTTTTTT. It yields the protein CASSLRSRDGELFF.